Given below is one TCR beta chain in context. The CDR3 runs to 14 residues. Germline V gene lookup returns CDR1 SGHNT and CDR2 YYREEE (reference sequence). The V and J ends lost 2 bases and 5 bases respectively, with 11 bases between them. This sample was taken from a study of control samples from healthy donors and cancer patients. Sequencing was performed with immunoSEQ multiplex PCR; in TCRdb, only in-frame clones are kept and a portion is missing. The table records more than 85,000 clones, around nine tenths of them present only once. Sequenced sample: blood. The clonotype comes from a human donor in good health. The donor label of this sample is uncertain. The rearrangement joins TRBV5-4 to TRBJ1-3, with a weak D call TRBD1 (5 bases). In nucleotides, the CDR3 is TGTGCCAGCAGCTTATCCGGGGACCGAAACACCATATATTTT. Translation gives CASSLSGDRNTIYF.